The 6 T cell receptor beta chains below were found in one sample sequenced in a study of T cell repertoires in cytomegalovirus infection. MiXCR, run by TCRdb on the reads, gives a single entry per CDR3 protein. The sample yields under 200,000 distinct CDR3 sequences, roughly 17% seen once. The sequenced material came from CD8+ T cells from PBMCs. Every receptor here comes from a human donor in good health (CMV status not recorded). Some clones in this sample may be carry-over from other donors' samples.

This CDR3 is CASSPDEEEQYF. CDR3 DNA: TGTGCCAGCAGTCCAGACGAAGAGGAGCAGTACTTC. The chain uses TRBV6-8 and TRBJ2-7; D not certain. V lost 5 bases to trimming and J lost 7 bases, with 12 bases between them. The CDR3 spans 12 residues. Germline V gene data show CDR1 as MNHGY and CDR2 as SAAAGT.

This clonotype was picked up a small number of times. The V and J genes are TRBV6-2 or TRBV6-3 and TRBJ2-1; weak D call: TRBD2 (6 bases). Germline-derived CDR1 and CDR2 are MNHEY and SVGEGT. The V and J ends lost 6 bases and 9 bases respectively, with 18 bases between them. This CDR3 contains 14 residues. CDR3: CASRERLELAEQFF. Written as DNA, the CDR3 is TGTGCCAGCAGGGAACGACTAGAATTGGCTGAGCAGTTCTTC.

This clonotype has a handful of counts. Here the CDR3 reads CSASYRGYGYTF. The CDR3 coding sequence is TGCAGTGCTAGTTACAGGGGTTATGGCTACACCTTC. The J gene is TRBJ1-2, the V gene TRBV20-1; 7 nucleotides line up with TRBD1. V was clipped by 3 bases and J by 5 bases; unmatched bases: 3. The CDR3 has 12 amino acids. CDR1 is DFQATT and CDR2 is SNEGSKA in the germline V gene (reference sequence).

The V call is TRBV11-2, the J call TRBJ1-4; D might be TRBD1 (5 bases). The germline V and J ends were trimmed by 0 bases and 5 bases, with 13 bases remaining between them. CDR1 is SGHAT, CDR2 FQNNGV, per germline. The length of the CDR3 is 16 residues. The CDR3 sequence: CASSLDLRQTNEKLFF. DNA of the CDR3: TGTGCCAGCAGCTTAGATCTGAGACAGACGAATGAAAAACTGTTTTTT.

This clonotype was detected only a few times. The gene calls are TRBV12-3 or TRBV12-4 and TRBJ1-5; 9 bases are a match to TRBD1. The CDR3 runs 15 residues. V was pared by 5 bases and J by 0 bases, with 2 bases of the junction left unmatched. The CDR3 loop reads CASSPGQGSNQPQHF. DNA for the CDR3: TGTGCCAGCAGTCCGGGACAGGGTAGCAATCAGCCCCAGCATTTT.

This chain uses TRBV28 with TRBJ2-5; 10 bases fit TRBD1. CDR3 length: 16 residues. The V gene's germline CDR1 is MDHEN and CDR2 SYDVKM. V shed 7 bases and J 4 bases; nucleotides not matched to a gene: 12. This chain's CDR3 is CASTLGDRGERETQYF. CDR3 bases: TGTGCCAGCACCCTGGGGGACAGGGGAGAAAGAGAGACCCAGTACTTC.